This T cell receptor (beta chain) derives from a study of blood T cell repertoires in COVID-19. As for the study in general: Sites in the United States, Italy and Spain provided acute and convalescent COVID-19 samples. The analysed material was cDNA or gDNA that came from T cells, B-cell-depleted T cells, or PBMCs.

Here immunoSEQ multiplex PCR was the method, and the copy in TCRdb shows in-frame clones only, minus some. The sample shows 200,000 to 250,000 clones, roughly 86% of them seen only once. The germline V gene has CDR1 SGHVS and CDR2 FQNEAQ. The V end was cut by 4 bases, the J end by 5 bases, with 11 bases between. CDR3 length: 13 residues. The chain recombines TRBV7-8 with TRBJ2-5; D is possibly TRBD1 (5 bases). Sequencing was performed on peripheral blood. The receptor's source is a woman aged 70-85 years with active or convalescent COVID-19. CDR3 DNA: TGTGCCAGCAGCTGGGGCACCACGGAGACCCAGTACTTC. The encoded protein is CASSWGTTETQYF.